This T cell receptor beta chain comes out of a study of blood T cell repertoires in COVID-19. About the research overall: The analysed material was cDNA or gDNA that came from T cells, B-cell-depleted T cells, or PBMCs.

Per the authors' pipeline: It was from reference gene primer amplification that nucleated cell counts were estimated. This table comes from immunoSEQ multiplex PCR, and its TCRdb copy is limited to in-frame clones, with some not included. V, J and clone size were drawn from that table, and D and trimming were deduced from the DNA. This table holds 100,000 to 120,000 clones, 85% found once. From germline, CDR1 is MNHEY and CDR2 SVGEGT. The CDR3 length is 14 residues. V dropped 6 bases and J dropped 7 bases, with 15 bases sitting between them. This clonotype was obtained from a human donor in a cohort sampled during active COVID-19. The chain couples TRBV6-2 or TRBV6-3 to TRBJ2-2; D gene uncertain. The sample taken for sequencing was peripheral blood. The CDR3 sequence is CASSPDIPVGELFF. The CDR3 DNA sequence: TGTGCCAGCAGCCCAGACATCCCTGTCGGGGAGCTGTTTTTT.